Each of the 15 T cell receptor beta chains below was sequenced from the same sample in a study of shared clonotypes between healthy human individuals. The protocol was immunoSEQ multiplex PCR, while the TCRdb copy is restricted to in-frame clones and leaves out a portion. The table has approximately 1,500,000 clones, about 98% seen once; the top ten hold roughly 0.4%. What was sequenced was naive CD4+ T cells sorted from blood. Noted subset: CD45RA+ positively selected. All receptors come from a man aged 30 to 45 in good health.

The chain employs TRBV30 and TRBJ1-5; 9 bases agree with TRBD1. The CDR3 is made up of 15 amino acids. V trimming: 0 bases; J trimming: 7 bases; junction bases outside the gene matches: 7. Germline V gene sequence: CDR1 GTSNPN, CDR2 SVGIG (reference sequence). The CDR3 DNA reads as TGTGCCTGGAGTGTACCCGGACAGGGGAACCAGCCCCAGCATTTT. It encodes CAWSVPGQGNQPQHF.

This clone was seen only once. The chain links TRBV6-1 to TRBJ2-7, with D unclear. This CDR3 region has 16 residues. V gave up 1 base and J gave up 7 bases, with 20 bases separating them. Germline CDR1 reads MNHNS; CDR2 reads SASEGT. The CDR3 DNA is TGTGCCAGCAGTGAAGTATTGGCGGTTCTCTCCCTAGAGCAGTACTTC. Protein sequence: CASSEVLAVLSLEQYF.

V is TRBV5-6 and J is TRBJ2-7, with 14 bases aligning to TRBD2. CDR1 is SGHDT, CDR2 YYEEEE, per germline. V was clipped by 5 bases and J by 7 bases; unmatched bases: 8. The CDR3 is made up of 15 amino acids. In DNA, the CDR3 is TGTGCCAGCAGTCAGGGACTAGCGGGAGTTTGGGAGCAGTACTTC. Translating it yields CASSQGLAGVWEQYF. The entire variable domain, with the rest obtained from reference TRBV5-6 and TRBJ2-7, is as follows: DAGVTQSPTHLIKTRGQQVTLRCSPKSGHDTVSWYQQALGQGPQFIFQYYEEEERQRGNFPDRFSGHQFPNYSSELNVNALLLGDSALYLCASSQGLAGVWEQYFGPGTRLTVT.

The chain uses TRBV7-9 and TRBJ2-1; D gene unclear. CDR3 length: 17 amino acids. V was cut by 5 bases and J by 3 bases, with 20 bases left in between. Germline V gene sequence: CDR1 SEHNR, CDR2 FQNEAQ (reference sequence). The CDR3 is CASSPSGRIGVYNEQFF. For the CDR3, the DNA is TGTGCCAGCAGCCCCTCAGGACGGATTGGGGTCTACAATGAGCAGTTCTTC.

The V gene is TRBV7-6, the J gene TRBJ2-7; perhaps D is TRBD1 or TRBD2 (5 bases each). CDR1 and CDR2 from the germline V gene are SGHVS and FNYEAQ. V shed 7 bases and J shed 2 bases, with 9 bases lying between them. The CDR3 loop spans 12 amino acids. This chain's CDR3 is CASKGTTYEQYF. The CDR3 coding sequence is TGTGCCAGCAAAGGGACGACCTACGAGCAGTACTTC.

V is TRBV27 and J is TRBJ2-7; 8 positions agree with TRBD2. Germline V CDR1 and CDR2: MNHEY, SMNVEV (reference sequence). The trim removed 1 base at V and 0 bases at J, leaving 8 bases unmatched. This CDR3 region has 17 residues. The CDR3 loop is CASSLLRLSGISYEQYF. The CDR3 DNA sequence: TGTGCCAGCAGTTTATTGCGCCTTAGCGGGATCTCCTACGAGCAGTACTTC.

This chain joins TRBV14 and TRBJ1-4; 7 positions agree with TRBD1. The CDR3 is 16 residues long. Unmatched junction bases numbered 5, after V lost 0 bases and J lost 4 bases. Germline CDR1 and CDR2: SGHDN and FVKESK. The CDR3 region has the DNA TGTGCCAGCAGCCAAGATAGGGGACAGATTAATGAAAAACTGTTTTTT. This encodes CASSQDRGQINEKLFF.

The rearrangement joins TRBV6-1 to TRBJ2-2; tentatively, D is TRBD2 (5 bases). Trimming took off 2 bases at V and 3 bases at J, with 16 bases between the two ends. Germline V gene sequence: CDR1 MNHNS, CDR2 SASEGT. CDR3 length equals 17 residues. CDR3 loop: CASSELVASVDTGELFF. The CDR3 coding sequence is TGTGCCAGCAGTGAACTGGTAGCGAGTGTGGACACCGGGGAGCTGTTTTTT.

This clone was observed once. The rearrangement uses TRBV9 and TRBJ2-5; TRBD2 matches 11 bases. Germline trimming cut 0 bases from V and 1 base from J; bases unmatched to any gene: 5. Germline CDR1 reads SGDLS; CDR2 reads YYNGEE. CDR3 size: 17 residues. CDR3 sequence: CASSVGGTSGFQETQYF. The CDR3 bases are TGTGCCAGCAGCGTAGGGGGGACTAGCGGTTTCCAAGAGACCCAGTACTTC.

This clone was detected once. Mismatch with germline at one junction end may stem from a read error. The V gene is TRBV7-7, the J gene TRBJ2-2, with 9 bases identical to TRBD2. The CDR3 has 15 residues. Germline V gene sequence: CDR1 SSHAT, CDR2 FNYEAQ (reference sequence). CDR3 nucleotides: TGTGCTAGCAGCCCCACTAGCGGGCACTTGGAGGAGCTGTTTTTT. Amino acids: CASSPTSGHLEELFF.

The V and J genes are TRBV4-1 and TRBJ2-1; the match to TRBD2 covers 14 bases. The CDR3 runs 20 residues. Germline V gene data show CDR1 as MGHRA and CDR2 as YSYEKL. V shed 0 bases and J 7 bases; nucleotides not matched to a gene: 14. The CDR3 reads CASSQERSPGLAGVRNEQFF. The CDR3 DNA reads as TGCGCCAGCAGCCAAGAGCGGTCACCGGGACTAGCGGGAGTGAGGAATGAGCAGTTCTTC.

The chain has TRBV14 and TRBJ2-7; D is undetermined. Trimming pared 0 bases from V and 6 bases from J, leaving 9 bases between. Germline V gives CDR1 SGHDN, CDR2 FVKESK. The CDR3 runs 13 residues. In DNA, the CDR3 is TGTGCCAGCAGCCAAGATTGGCCCGCCGAGCAGTACTTC. It encodes CASSQDWPAEQYF. Complete variable domain (other parts from reference TRBV14 and TRBJ2-7): EAGVTQFPSHSVIEKGQTVTLRCDPISGHDNLYWYRRVMGKEIKFLLHFVKESKQDESGMPNNRFLAERTGGTYSTLKVQPAELEDSGVYFCASSQDWPAEQYFGPGTRLTVT.

Points on this clone: The same CDR3 can be traced to other DNA sequences in this sample. This chain uses TRBV5-4 with TRBJ2-7, with 8 bases lining up with TRBD1. V trimming: 0 bases; J trimming: 0 bases; junction bases outside the gene matches: 2. The V gene's germline CDR1 is SGHNT and CDR2 YYREEE (reference sequence). The CDR3 totals 15 residues. Written as DNA, the CDR3 is TGTGCCAGCAGCTTGGCCGGGACAGGCTCCTACGAGCAGTACTTC. Protein product: CASSLAGTGSYEQYF.

This chain joins TRBV29-1 and TRBJ2-7, with 7 bases that match TRBD2. The length of the CDR3 is 14 residues. V lost 7 bases to trimming and J lost 2 bases; unmatched junction nucleotides: 11. CDR1 is SQVTM and CDR2 is ANQGSEA in the germline V gene. In DNA form, the CDR3 reads TGCAGCGCCGAAGGGCCTAGCGGAGCCTACGAGCAGTACTTC. Protein sequence: CSAEGPSGAYEQYF.

The V gene is TRBV11-3, the J gene TRBJ2-2; 7 nucleotides agree with TRBD2. V shed 0 bases and J 7 bases; nucleotides not matched to a gene: 5. The germline V gene has CDR1 SGHNT and CDR2 YENEEA. The CDR3 covers 15 residues. CDR3 residues: CASSLEGGSSGELFF. CDR3 nucleotides: TGTGCCAGCAGCTTAGAGGGCGGGAGTAGCGGGGAGCTGTTTTTT.